These 9 T cell receptor beta chains were sequenced from one sample in a study of shared T cell receptors in the human thymus. The method was immunoSEQ multiplex PCR; TCRdb's version includes in-frame clones alone and lacks a portion of them. This sample has hundreds of thousands of clones, with 75% to 90% found just once. Another study also made use of these data, one on human thymus T cells.

The material sequenced was thymocytes. These TCRs come from a girl less than two years old with a congenital heart defect.

The DNA of the CDR3 is TGTGCCAGCAGCGGGGACAGGGAAGAACCCGGCTATGGCTACACCTTC. Translating gives CASSGDREEPGYGYTF. The rearrangement uses TRBV9 and TRBJ1-2; 9 bases map to TRBD1. The germline gives CDR1 SGDLS, CDR2 YYNGEE. V lost 3 bases and J lost 4; bases outside the gene matches: 10. The CDR3 consists of 16 residues.

V and J are TRBV19 and TRBJ1-3, with a weak D call TRBD1 (5 bases). The CDR3 is 11 residues long. V was cut by 1 base and J by 11 bases, with 6 bases left in between. Germline CDR1 is LNHDA and CDR2 is SQIVND (reference sequence). The DNA for the CDR3 is TGTGCCAGTAGTATAGCGGGGGCCATATATTTT. As protein: CASSIAGAIYF.

This rearrangement joins TRBV4-1 to TRBJ1-2; no firm D call. V was shortened by 0 bases and J by 5 bases, with 10 bases between the two germline ends. This CDR3 spans 14 amino acids. CDR1 is MGHRA, CDR2 YSYEKL, per germline. Written as DNA, the CDR3 is TGCGCCAGCAGCCAAGATAGCCTCTGGTATGGCTACACCTTC. Translation gives CASSQDSLWYGYTF.

In its sample, this clone was seen once. This chain uses TRBV7-2 with TRBJ2-5; 16 bases match TRBD2. CDR3 size: 17 residues. V lost 4 bases, J lost 4 bases, and 6 bases stayed unmatched. The germline CDR1 and CDR2 sequences are SGHTA and FQGNSA. CDR3 in DNA: TGTGCCAGCAGCTCCGGGACTAGCGGGGGGGCTGTAGAGACCCAGTACTTC. Its translation: CASSSGTSGGAVETQYF.

This chain connects TRBV4-1 to TRBJ1-5; 10 bases agree with TRBD1. Germline CDR1 is MGHRA and CDR2 is YSYEKL. This CDR3 is 15 amino acids long. The V and J ends lost 0 bases and 7 bases, in that order; junction bases with no gene match: 3. CDR3 bases: TGCGCCAGCAGCCAAGACCCGGACAGGGGGCAGCCCCAGCATTTT. Translated: CASSQDPDRGQPQHF.

The CDR3 bases are TGTGCCAGCAGTTTATCGGTGGGGGCGGGGGTTGAGCAGTTCTTC. Translating it yields CASSLSVGAGVEQFF. This chain links TRBV27 with TRBJ2-1; the D gene is possibly TRBD2 (7 bases). Per germline, CDR1 MNHEY and CDR2 SMNVEV (reference sequence). The germline V and J ends were trimmed by 0 bases and 9 bases, with 15 bases remaining between them. The CDR3 is made up of 15 amino acids.

This clone occurred once. The chain has TRBV4-3 and TRBJ1-3, with D maybe TRBD1 (5 bases). The CDR3 consists of 18 residues. V was cut by 1 base and J by 0 bases, with 16 bases left in between. Germline CDR1 LGHNA, CDR2 YSLEER. CDR3 DNA sequence: TGCGCCAGCAGCCAAGGGGGCCCGGCGGATAACTCTGGAAACACCATATATTTT. Its protein product is CASSQGGPADNSGNTIYF.

This chain joins TRBV7-6 and TRBJ2-1, with TRBD2 as a possible D gene (5 bases). The germline gives CDR1 SGHVS, CDR2 FNYEAQ. This CDR3 is built from 17 residues. With 5 bases removed from V and 4 bases from J, the gap between germline ends came to 21 bases. In nucleotides, the CDR3 is TGTGCCAGCAGCCCTTGGAGGACCGAGGACGAGTACAATGAGCAGTTCTTC. This translates into CASSPWRTEDEYNEQFF.

The J gene is TRBJ1-1, the V gene TRBV4-1; D gene unclear. The CDR3 totals 15 residues. Trimming took 1 base from V and 2 from J, leaving 11 bases between them. CDR1 MGHRA and CDR2 YSYEKL come from the germline V gene. CDR3 in DNA: TGCGCCAGCAGCCAAGTTTTCGGGGATAACACTGAAGCTTTCTTT. Translating gives CASSQVFGDNTEAFF.